A selection of T cell receptor beta chains follows, all from one sample in a study of T cells in Graves' hyperthyroidism and ophthalmopathy. TCRdb analysed the multiplex PCR reads with MiXCR anew, one entry per CDR3 protein. The table shows approximately 510,000 distinct CDR3 sequences, with less than 25% occurring only once. The specimen sequenced was blood. The receptors originated from a man aged 18 to 30 with Graves' hyperthyroidism. The CDR3 runs from the conserved cysteine through the conserved F or W. A D gene is named only where the DNA matches it firmly. Rows give clone size only sometimes, using once, few, many, or a class for an expanded clone.

TRBJ1-2,many,TRBV7-8,-,CASSLDPNNYGYTF,TGTGCCAGCAGCTTAGATCCCAACAACTATGGCTACACCTTC
TRBJ1-2,many,TRBV4-1,TRBD1,CASSQGLGQGARGYTF,TGCGCCAGCAGCCAAGGCCTGGGGCAGGGGGCGCGTGGCTACACCTTC
TRBJ1-3,few,TRBV5-1,-,CASSLDGTASGNTIYF,TGCGCCAGCAGCTTGGACGGGACGGCCTCTGGAAACACCATATATTTT
TRBJ2-5,-,TRBV20-1,-,CSARDNRGLGETQYF,TGCAGTGCTAGAGATAACCGGGGGCTTGGAGAGACCCAGTACTTC
TRBJ1-2,few,TRBV3-1,TRBD1,CASSPGGLGYTF,TGTGCCAGCAGCCCAGGGGGGCTCGGCTACACCTTC
TRBJ2-5,-,TRBV29-1,-,CSVEETGETQYF,TGCAGCGTTGAAGAAACCGGAGAGACCCAGTACTTC
TRBJ1-3,many,TRBV10-3,TRBD1,CAISETGDGNTIYF,TGTGCCATCAGTGAGACAGGGGACGGAAACACCATATATTTT
TRBJ1-1,few,TRBV5-1,-,CASSGTRGGTEAFF,TGCGCCAGCAGTGGGACACGGGGAGGCACTGAAGCTTTCTTT
TRBJ2-2,many,TRBV12-5,-,CASGSDGNTGELFF,TGTGCTAGTGGTTCGGACGGTAACACCGGGGAGCTGTTTTTT
TRBJ1-5,many,TRBV6-1,TRBD1,CASSPRQGDWNQPQHF,TGTGCCAGCAGTCCGAGACAGGGTGATTGGAATCAGCCCCAGCATTTT
TRBJ2-7,many,TRBV12-3/TRBV12-4,-,CASSQGSTHEQYF,TGTGCCAGCAGTCAAGGAAGTACCCACGAGCAGTACTTC
TRBJ1-1,many,TRBV20-1,-,CSAHKEGGTEAFF,TGCAGTGCCCATAAAGAGGGAGGCACTGAAGCTTTCTTT
TRBJ1-2,many,TRBV27,TRBD1,CASSPQGNGGYTF,TGTGCCAGCAGTCCACAGGGGAACGGTGGCTACACCTTC
TRBJ1-6,many,TRBV6-1,-,CASSPGGDNSPLHF,TGTGCCAGCAGTCCCGGGGGGGATAATTCACCCCTCCACTTT
TRBJ1-1,many,TRBV5-1,-,CASSFQLNTEAFF,TGCGCCAGCAGCTTCCAGCTGAACACTGAAGCTTTCTTT
TRBJ1-1,many,TRBV4-1,-,CASSLAFTTFRNTEAFF,TGCGCCAGCAGCCTAGCTTTCACGACGTTCCGGAACACTGAAGCTTTCTTT
TRBJ1-1,-,TRBV15,-,CATSRSRRGDTEAFF,TGTGCCACCAGCAGATCGCGGAGGGGGGACACTGAAGCTTTCTTT